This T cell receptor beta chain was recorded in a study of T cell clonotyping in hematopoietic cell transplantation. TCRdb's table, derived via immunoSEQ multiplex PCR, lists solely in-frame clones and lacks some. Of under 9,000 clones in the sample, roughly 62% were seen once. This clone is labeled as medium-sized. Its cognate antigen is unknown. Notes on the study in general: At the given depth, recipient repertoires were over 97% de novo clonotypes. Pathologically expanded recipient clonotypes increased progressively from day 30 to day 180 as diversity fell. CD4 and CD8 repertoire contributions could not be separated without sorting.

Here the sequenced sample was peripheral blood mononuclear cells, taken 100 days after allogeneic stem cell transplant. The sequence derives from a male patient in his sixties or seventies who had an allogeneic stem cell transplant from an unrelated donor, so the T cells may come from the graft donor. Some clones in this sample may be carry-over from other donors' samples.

The CDR3 nucleotides read TGTGCCAGCAGCTTAGGGACAGCAAACGAGCAGTACTTC. Its translation is CASSLGTANEQYF. V and J are TRBV7-6 and TRBJ2-7; maybe TRBD1 (6 bases). Trimming shortened V by 1 base and J by 5 bases, and 9 bases separated the two germline ends. The CDR3 runs to 13 residues. CDR1 and CDR2 (germline): SGHVS, FNYEAQ.